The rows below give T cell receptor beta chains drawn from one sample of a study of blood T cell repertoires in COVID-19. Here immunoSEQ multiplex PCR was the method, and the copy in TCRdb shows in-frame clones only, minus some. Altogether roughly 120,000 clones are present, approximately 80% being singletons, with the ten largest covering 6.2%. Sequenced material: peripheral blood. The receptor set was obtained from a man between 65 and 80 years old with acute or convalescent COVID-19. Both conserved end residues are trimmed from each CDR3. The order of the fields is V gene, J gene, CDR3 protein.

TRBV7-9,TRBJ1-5,ASSQTGNQPQH
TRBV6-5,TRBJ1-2,ASSYRGFPTPLGYT
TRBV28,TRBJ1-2,ASSPGQGADGYT
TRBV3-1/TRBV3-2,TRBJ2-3,ASSQDRAGGPADTQY
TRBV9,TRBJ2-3,ASSAGLAPNPQY
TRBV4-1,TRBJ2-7,ASSLNGLVGYEQY
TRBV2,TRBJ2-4,ASSQGRDIQY
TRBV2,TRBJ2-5,ASSPGTSVETQY
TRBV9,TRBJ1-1,ASSVQGEGTEAF
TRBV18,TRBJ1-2,ASSPAGKDYGYT
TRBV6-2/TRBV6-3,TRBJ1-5,ASSPGNRNQPQH
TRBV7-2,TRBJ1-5,ASSLAYQGGQPQH
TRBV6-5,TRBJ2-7,ASSYSWGGSYEQY
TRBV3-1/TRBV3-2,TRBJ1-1,ASSHVDTEAF
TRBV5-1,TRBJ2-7,ASSYATSGPTYEQY